This TCR beta chain appears in the sequencing data of a study of blood T cells in healthy people across ages. Study-level results: Possibly, changes in expanded clonotypes were confounded because donor CMV status was unknown. Estimates of total diversity, which came from one million sequenced T cells, were considered to be underestimates.

V dropped 3 bases and J dropped 6 bases, with 17 bases sitting between them. Germline assignment: CDR1 SGHTA and CDR2 FQGNSA. This CDR3 is built from 15 residues. This clonotype was picked up a small number of times. Its antigen is unknown. Researchers isolated at least 6 million PBMCs per sample. Through a sample-barcoded 5' primer and a J-beta primer mix, a second PCR was run for about 6 to 11 cycles. Researchers report that each sample yielded at least 2.5 million CDR3-containing paired-end reads. TCRdb called the 5' RACE reads again in MiXCR, with one record for every CDR3 protein. The repertoire consists of 550,000 to 800,000 distinct CDR3 sequences, with about a third occurring once and the leading ten covering 15%.

V and J are TRBV7-2 and TRBJ1-1, with a tentative D call TRBD1 (5 bases). The sample comprised blood. This receptor was obtained from an elderly woman in good health. The CDR3 nucleotides are TGTGCCAGCAGCTTCGATCCGGGACTGTTCTCTGAAGCTTTCTTT. Amino acid sequence: CASSFDPGLFSEAFF. The complete variable domain, with remaining parts taken from reference TRBV7-2 and TRBJ1-1, reads GAGVSQSPSNKVTEKGKDVELRCDPISGHTALYWYRQSLGQGLEFLIYFQGNSAPDKSGLPSDRFSAERTGGSVSTLTIQRTQQEDSAVYLCASSFDPGLFSEAFFGQGTRLTVV.